The TCR beta chain under discussion was sequenced for a study of blood T cell repertoires in COVID-19. On the study more broadly: Samples taken during acute and convalescent COVID-19 were collected in the United States, Italy and Spain. In each case, the material was cDNA or gDNA derived from T cells, B-cell-depleted T cells, or PBMCs.

As handled by the study authors: The assay estimated nucleated cells by amplifying reference gene primers. Only in-frame clones appear in the TCRdb table, and some are missing; sequencing was by immunoSEQ multiplex PCR. D and trimming were read from the DNA, whereas the V and J calls and clone size are those reported in that table. Among roughly 110,000 clones listed, less than 85% were seen once. The CDR3 loop spans 12 amino acids. V was clipped by 7 bases and J by 7 bases, with 10 bases between them. The source material was peripheral blood. The receptor comes from a human donor in a cohort sampled during active COVID-19. The V gene is TRBV12-3 or TRBV12-4, the J gene TRBJ1-4; D not certain. The CDR3 DNA reads as TGTGCCAGCAACTCCCGCGGTGAAAAACTGTTTTTT. Translation gives CASNSRGEKLFF.